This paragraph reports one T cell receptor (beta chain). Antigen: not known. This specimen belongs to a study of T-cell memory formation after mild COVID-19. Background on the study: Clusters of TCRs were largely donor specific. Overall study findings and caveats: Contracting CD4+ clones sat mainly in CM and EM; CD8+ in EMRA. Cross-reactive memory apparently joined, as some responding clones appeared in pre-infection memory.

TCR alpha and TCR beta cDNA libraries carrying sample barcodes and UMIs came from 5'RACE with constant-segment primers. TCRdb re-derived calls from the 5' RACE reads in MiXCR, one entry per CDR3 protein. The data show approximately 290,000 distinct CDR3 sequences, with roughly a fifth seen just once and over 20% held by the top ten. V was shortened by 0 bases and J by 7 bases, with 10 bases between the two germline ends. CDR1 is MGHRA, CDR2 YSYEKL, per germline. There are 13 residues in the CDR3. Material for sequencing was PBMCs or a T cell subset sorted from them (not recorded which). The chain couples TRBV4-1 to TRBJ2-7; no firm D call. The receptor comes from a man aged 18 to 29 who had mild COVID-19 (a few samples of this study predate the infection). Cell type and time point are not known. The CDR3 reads CASSQDLRQEQYF. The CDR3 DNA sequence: TGCGCCAGCAGCCAAGATCTTAGGCAAGAGCAGTACTTC.